This T cell receptor beta chain stems from a study of shared clonotypes between healthy human individuals. Study-level results: Only blood samples were collected, and tissue repertoires likely differ.

To note about this clone: The antigen is undetermined.

This CDR3 comprises 15 residues. Germline assignment: CDR1 MNHNY and CDR2 SVGAGI (reference sequence). Trimming took 2 bases from V and 3 from J; bases not matched to a gene: 7. Here immunoSEQ multiplex PCR was the method, and the copy in TCRdb shows in-frame clones only, minus some. The sample has hundreds of thousands of clones; about 96% are singletons. This receptor was obtained from a man aged 25-40 years in good health. Material: memory CD8+ T cells sorted from blood. Subset defined: CD45RO+ cells pooled with CCR7-negative TemRA cells. The gene calls are TRBV6-6 and TRBJ2-7; 7 nucleotides match TRBD1. Written as DNA, the CDR3 is TGTGCCAGCAGTTACGACGGGACAGCAGTCTACGAGCAGTACTTC. Translation: CASSYDGTAVYEQYF.